This section outlines one T cell receptor beta chain sequence together with its context. Its specificity is unknown. Sequencing was performed with immunoSEQ multiplex PCR; in TCRdb, only in-frame clones are kept and a portion is missing. Among nearly 80,000 clones listed, over 75% were seen once. Germline trimming cut 5 bases from V and 5 bases from J; bases unmatched to any gene: 10. CDR3 length equals 15 residues. Germline V gives CDR1 SEHNR, CDR2 FQNEAQ (reference sequence). The entry originates in a study of T cell responses to AZD1222 COVID-19 vaccine. Overall study results and limits: Seropositive AZD1222 recipients at baseline numbered only five or six.

This TCR was sampled from an adult in good health. The sequenced sample was peripheral blood, obtained on day 0 of AZD1222 vaccination. The rearrangement joins TRBV7-9 to TRBJ1-1; 8 nucleotides match TRBD1. CDR3 bases: TGTGCCAGCAGCCCACAGACAGGGGTAGGAACTGAAGCTTTCTTT. It translates to CASSPQTGVGTEAFF.